This is a list of T cell receptor beta chains from one sample in a study of Graves' ophthalmopathy and Graves' hyperthyroidism. TCRdb recomputed calls from the multiplex PCR reads with MiXCR, one row per CDR3 protein. This sample has 45,000 to 60,000 distinct CDR3 sequences, with approximately 52% found just once. Sequencing used peripheral blood. The origin of the receptors is an adult woman with Graves' ophthalmopathy. The CDR3 runs from the conserved cysteine through the conserved F or W. A D gene is named only where the DNA matches it firmly. Expanded clones get a size class; other rows say once, few or many, or leave the size out.

TRBJ2-7 many TRBD1 TRBV6-5 TGTGCCACTAGGGACAGCCGCTCCTACGAGCAGTACTTC CATRDSRSYEQYF
TRBJ1-5 many . TRBV19 TGTGCCAGTAGTATAGGGGGGGGAGAAGGCAATCAGCCCCAGCATTTT CASSIGGGEGNQPQHF
TRBJ1-1 . . TRBV7-2 TGTGCCAGTAGCTTGGAACAGGGATTGAACACTGAAGCTTTCTTT CASSLEQGLNTEAFF
TRBJ1-2 . . TRBV7-2 TGTGCCAGCAGCTCGCCTCGGGGGGGGAACACCTTC CASSSPRGGNTF
TRBJ1-1 . . TRBV7-2 TGTGCCAGCAGCCCTACGGACGGTGCTAGCACTGAAGCTTTCTTT CASSPTDGASTEAFF
TRBJ1-1 . . TRBV6-5 TGTGCCAGCTCGTCCGCACAGCAAAGCATGAACACTGAAGCTTTCTTT CASSSAQQSMNTEAFF
TRBJ2-5 . TRBD2 TRBV7-3 TGTGCCAGCAGCTTACCCGACGGGAGGGAGACCCAGTACTTC CASSLPDGRETQYF
TRBJ1-4 . . TRBV7-2 TGTGCCAGCAGCTTAGTGGGGGGCATGAACACTGAAAAACTGTTTTTT CASSLVGGMNTEKLFF
TRBJ1-2 . . TRBV7-9 TGTGCCAGCAGCCCCCAGGGGACAAGGGCAAACTATGGCTACACCTTC CASSPQGTRANYGYTF
TRBJ1-5 . . TRBV20-1 TGCAGTGCTCCTCAGCCCCAGCATTTT CSAPQPQHF
TRBJ1-4 many . TRBV6-6 TGTGCCAGCACGTCGGGGTCAACTAATGAAAAACTGTTTTTT CASTSGSTNEKLFF
TRBJ2-3 few TRBD2 TRBV19 TGTGCCAGTAGTCCCGGACTAGCGGCTGATACGCAGTATTTT CASSPGLAADTQYF
TRBJ1-1 many . TRBV12-3/TRBV12-4 TGTGCCAGCAGTTTACCGGGACTCGCGAACACTGAAGCTTTCTTT CASSLPGLANTEAFF
TRBJ2-1 . TRBD2 TRBV5-1 TGCGCCAGCAGCGCGGCCCAGCGGGAGATGGGTGAGCAGTTCTTC CASSAAQREMGEQFF
TRBJ2-1 . TRBD2 TRBV20-1 TGCAGTGCTCCCGGGACTAGCGGGAGGGCCATTGATGAGCAGTTCTTC CSAPGTSGRAIDEQFF
TRBJ2-7 many TRBD2 TRBV20-1 TGCAGTGCTGCCGATCTAGCGGGAGCGTCCTACGAGCAGTACTTC CSAADLAGASYEQYF
TRBJ2-1 . . TRBV11-3 TGTGCCAGCAGCCGAAAGAGCTACAATGAGCAGTTCTTC CASSRKSYNEQFF
TRBJ2-4 few TRBD1 TRBV6-6 TGTGCCAGCAGTTCCGATACCCTAAAACAGGGGGCACGGGCCAAAAACATTCAGTACTTC CASSSDTLKQGARAKNIQYF
TRBJ2-7 once TRBD2 TRBV29-1 TGCAGCGCAGGACTAGCGGGAAGTTTCGAGCAGTACTTC CSAGLAGSFEQYF
TRBJ2-7 . TRBD1 TRBV19 TGTGCCAGTAGCATGGGACAGCTCTACAAGCAGTACTTC CASSMGQLYKQYF
TRBJ2-1 few . TRBV2 TGTGCCAGCAAAGGAATTTCCTACAATGAGCAGTTCTTC CASKGISYNEQFF
TRBJ2-6 few . TRBV15 TGTGCCACCAGCAGAGAGGGTGGGGCCAACGTCCTGACTTTC CATSREGGANVLTF
TRBJ2-3 . . TRBV2 TGTGCCAGCCAAGATCAGGGAGGATCGAAAGGTACAGATACGCAGTATTTT CASQDQGGSKGTDTQYF
TRBJ2-1 . . TRBV7-3 . CASSFYICSARDYGVSEQFF
TRBJ2-3 many TRBD2 TRBV7-3 TGTGCCAGCAGCTTAGCGGGAGCAACAGATACGCAGTATTTT CASSLAGATDTQYF
TRBJ2-3 few TRBD2 TRBV18 TGTGCCAGCTCACCGCCTAGCGGGAGGGCCTTAGATACGCAGTATTTT CASSPPSGRALDTQYF
TRBJ2-7 . TRBD1 TRBV7-9 TGTGCCAGCAGCCCGGGGACAGGGGTGCACGAGCAGTACTTC CASSPGTGVHEQYF
TRBJ1-1 . . TRBV2 TGTACCAGCAGGGTCGACCAGAACGCTGAAGCTTTCTTT CTSRVDQNAEAFF
TRBJ2-7 many . TRBV7-8 TGTGCCAGCAGCGCCCGGGACTTCATCTACGAGCAGTACTTC CASSARDFIYEQYF
TRBJ1-2 many . TRBV28 TGTGCCAGCAGTTTCCCCGAGGGACGGTATGGCTACACCTTC CASSFPEGRYGYTF
TRBJ2-1 many . TRBV4-1 TGCGCCAGCAGCCCCCCATGGGGACCGATCAATGAGCAGTTCTTC CASSPPWGPINEQFF